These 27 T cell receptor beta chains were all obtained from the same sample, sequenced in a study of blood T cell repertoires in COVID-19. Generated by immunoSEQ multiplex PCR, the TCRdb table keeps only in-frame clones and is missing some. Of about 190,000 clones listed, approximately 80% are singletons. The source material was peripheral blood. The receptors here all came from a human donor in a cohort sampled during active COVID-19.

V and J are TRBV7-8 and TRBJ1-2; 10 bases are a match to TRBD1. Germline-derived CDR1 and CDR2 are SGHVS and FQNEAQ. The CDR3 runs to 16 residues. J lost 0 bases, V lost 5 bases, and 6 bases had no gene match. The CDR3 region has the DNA TGTGCCAGCAGCCAAGGACAGGGGGACTCTAACTATGGCTACACCTTC. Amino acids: CASSQGQGDSNYGYTF.

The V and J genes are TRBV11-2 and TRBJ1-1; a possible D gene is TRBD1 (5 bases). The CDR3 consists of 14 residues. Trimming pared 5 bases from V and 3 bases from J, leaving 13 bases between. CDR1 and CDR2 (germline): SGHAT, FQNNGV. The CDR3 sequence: CASSPLGPHTEAFF. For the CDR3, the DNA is TGTGCCAGCAGCCCCCTGGGGCCACACACTGAAGCTTTCTTT.

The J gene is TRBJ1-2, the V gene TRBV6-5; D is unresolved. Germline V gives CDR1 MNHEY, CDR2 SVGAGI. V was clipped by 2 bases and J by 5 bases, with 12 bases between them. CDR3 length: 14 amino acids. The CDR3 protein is CASSYRRERYGYTF. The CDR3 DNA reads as TGTGCCAGCAGTTACAGGAGGGAGCGATATGGCTACACCTTC.

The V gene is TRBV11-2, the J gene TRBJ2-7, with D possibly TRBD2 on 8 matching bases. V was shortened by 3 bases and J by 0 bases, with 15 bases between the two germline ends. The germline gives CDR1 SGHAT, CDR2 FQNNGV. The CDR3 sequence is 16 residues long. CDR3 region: CASSFGGDSFSYEQYV. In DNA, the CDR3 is TGTGCCAGCAGCTTCGGGGGGGACAGCTTCTCCTACGAGCAGTACGTC.

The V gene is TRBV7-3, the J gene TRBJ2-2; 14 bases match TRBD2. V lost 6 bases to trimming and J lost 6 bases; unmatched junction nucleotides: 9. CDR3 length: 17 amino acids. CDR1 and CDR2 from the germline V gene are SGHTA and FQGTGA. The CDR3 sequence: CASSRTSGGRYSGELFF. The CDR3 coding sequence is TGTGCCAGCAGTAGGACTAGCGGGGGGCGATATTCCGGGGAGCTGTTTTTT. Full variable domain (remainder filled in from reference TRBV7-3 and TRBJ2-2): GAGVSQTPSNKVTEKGKYVELRCDPISGHTALYWYRQSLGQGPEFLIYFQGTGAADDSGLPNDRFFAVRPEGSVSTLKIQRTERGDSAVYLCASSRTSGGRYSGELFFGEGSRLTVL.

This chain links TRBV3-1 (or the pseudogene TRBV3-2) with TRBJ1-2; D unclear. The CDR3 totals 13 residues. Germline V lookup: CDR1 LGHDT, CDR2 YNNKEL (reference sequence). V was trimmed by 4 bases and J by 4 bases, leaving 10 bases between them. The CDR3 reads CASSPHGAYGYTF. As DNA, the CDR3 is TGTGCCAGCAGCCCCCACGGAGCCTATGGCTACACCTTC.

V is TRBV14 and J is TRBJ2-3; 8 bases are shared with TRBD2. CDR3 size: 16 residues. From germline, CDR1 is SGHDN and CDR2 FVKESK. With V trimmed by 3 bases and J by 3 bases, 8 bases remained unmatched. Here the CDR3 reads CASSHRRGAGTDTQYF. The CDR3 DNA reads TGTGCCAGCAGCCACCGGCGGGGGGCGGGTACAGATACGCAGTATTTT.

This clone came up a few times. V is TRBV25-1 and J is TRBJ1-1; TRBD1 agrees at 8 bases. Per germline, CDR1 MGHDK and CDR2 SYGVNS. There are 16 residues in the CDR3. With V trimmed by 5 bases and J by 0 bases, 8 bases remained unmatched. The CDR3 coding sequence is TGTGCCAGCAGTCAATTAGGGGGACAGGTGAACACTGAAGCTTTCTTT. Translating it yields CASSQLGGQVNTEAFF.

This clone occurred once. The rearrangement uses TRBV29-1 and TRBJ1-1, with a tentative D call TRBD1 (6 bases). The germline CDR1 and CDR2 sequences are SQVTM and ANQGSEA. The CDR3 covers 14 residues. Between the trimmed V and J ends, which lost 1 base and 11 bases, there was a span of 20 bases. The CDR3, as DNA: TGCAGCGTTGAAGGCCTGGTGTGGAGTACAGGGGCTTTCTTT. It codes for CSVEGLVWSTGAFF.

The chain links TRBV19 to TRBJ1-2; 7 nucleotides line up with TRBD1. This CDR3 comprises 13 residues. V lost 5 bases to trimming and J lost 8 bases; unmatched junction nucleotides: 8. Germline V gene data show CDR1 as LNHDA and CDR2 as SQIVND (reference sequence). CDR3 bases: TGTGCCAGTAGTCCGGACAGGCTTGGAGGCTACACCTTC. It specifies CASSPDRLGGYTF.

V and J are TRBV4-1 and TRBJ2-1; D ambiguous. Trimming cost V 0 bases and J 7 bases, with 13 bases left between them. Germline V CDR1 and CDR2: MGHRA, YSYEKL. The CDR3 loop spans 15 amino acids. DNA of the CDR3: TGCGCCAGCAGCCAAGATTTGAGGAATCGGAATGAGCAGTTCTTC. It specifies CASSQDLRNRNEQFF.

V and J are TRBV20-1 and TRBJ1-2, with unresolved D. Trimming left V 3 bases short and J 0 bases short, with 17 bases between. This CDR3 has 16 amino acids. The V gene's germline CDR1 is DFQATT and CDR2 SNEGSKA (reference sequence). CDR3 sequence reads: CSASARRIQANYGYTF. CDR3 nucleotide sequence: TGCAGTGCTAGTGCCAGGCGAATTCAAGCTAACTATGGCTACACCTTC.

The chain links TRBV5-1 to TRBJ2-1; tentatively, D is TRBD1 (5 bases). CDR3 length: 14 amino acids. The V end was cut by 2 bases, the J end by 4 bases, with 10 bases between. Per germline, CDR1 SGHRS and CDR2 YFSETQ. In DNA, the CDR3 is TGCGCCAGCAGCTTCGACGCAGGGTACAATGAGCAGTTCTTC. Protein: CASSFDAGYNEQFF. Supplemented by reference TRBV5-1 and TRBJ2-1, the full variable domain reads KAGVTQTPRYLIKTRGQQVTLSCSPISGHRSVSWYQQTPGQGLQFLFEYFSETQRNKGNFPGRFSGRQFSNSRSEMNVSTLELGDSALYLCASSFDAGYNEQFFGPGTRLTVL.

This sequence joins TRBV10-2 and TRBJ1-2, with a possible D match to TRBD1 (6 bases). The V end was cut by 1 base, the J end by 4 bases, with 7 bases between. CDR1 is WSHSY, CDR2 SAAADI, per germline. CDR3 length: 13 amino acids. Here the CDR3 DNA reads TGCGCCAGCAGTGAGTGGACAGTCTATGGCTACACCTTC. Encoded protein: CASSEWTVYGYTF.

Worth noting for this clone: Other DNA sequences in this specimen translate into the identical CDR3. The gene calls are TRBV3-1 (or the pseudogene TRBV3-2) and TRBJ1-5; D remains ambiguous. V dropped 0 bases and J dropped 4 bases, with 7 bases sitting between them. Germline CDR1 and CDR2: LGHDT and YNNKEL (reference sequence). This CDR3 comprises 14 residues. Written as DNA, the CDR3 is TGTGCCAGCAGCCAAGATTCGGTAAATCAGCCCCAGCATTTT. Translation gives CASSQDSVNQPQHF.

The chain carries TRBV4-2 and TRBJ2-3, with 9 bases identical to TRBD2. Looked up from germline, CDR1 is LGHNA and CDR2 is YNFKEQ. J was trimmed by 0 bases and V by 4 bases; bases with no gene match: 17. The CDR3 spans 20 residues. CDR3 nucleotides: TGTGCCAGCAGCCGCGCTACTTGGACTAGCGTGGCGACTAGCACAGATACGCAGTATTTT. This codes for CASSRATWTSVATSTDTQYF.

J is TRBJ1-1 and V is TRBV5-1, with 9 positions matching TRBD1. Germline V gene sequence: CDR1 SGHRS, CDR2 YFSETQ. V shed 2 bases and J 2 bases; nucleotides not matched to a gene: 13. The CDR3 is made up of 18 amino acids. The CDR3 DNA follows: TGCGCCAGCAGCTTCCAGGCAAGAGGACAGGGGTTCAACACTGAAGCTTTCTTT. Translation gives CASSFQARGQGFNTEAFF.

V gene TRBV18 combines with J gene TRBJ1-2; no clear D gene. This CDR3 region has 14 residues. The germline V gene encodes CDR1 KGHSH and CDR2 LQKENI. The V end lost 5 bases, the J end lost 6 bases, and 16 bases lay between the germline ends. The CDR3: CASSADSASHGYTF. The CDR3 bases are TGTGCCAGCTCAGCCGACTCGGCTTCCCATGGCTACACCTTC. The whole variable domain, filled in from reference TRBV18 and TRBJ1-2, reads NAGVMQNPRHLVRRRGQEARLRCSPMKGHSHVYWYRQLPEEGLKFMVYLQKENIIDESGMPKERFSAEFPKEGPSILRIQQVVRGDSAAYFCASSADSASHGYTFGSGTRLTVV.

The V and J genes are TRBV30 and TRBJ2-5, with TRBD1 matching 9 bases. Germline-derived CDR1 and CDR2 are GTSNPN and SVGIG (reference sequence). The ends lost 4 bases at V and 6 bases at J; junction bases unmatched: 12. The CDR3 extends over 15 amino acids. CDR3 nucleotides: TGTGCCTGGAACGACGGACAGGGGCCGTCCCAGACCCAGTACTTC. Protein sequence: CAWNDGQGPSQTQYF.

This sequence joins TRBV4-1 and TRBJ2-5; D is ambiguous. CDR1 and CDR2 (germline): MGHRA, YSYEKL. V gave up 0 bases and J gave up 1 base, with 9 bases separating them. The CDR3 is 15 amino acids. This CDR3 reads CASSQDLVSQETQYF. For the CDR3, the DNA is TGCGCCAGCAGCCAAGATCTGGTCAGCCAAGAGACCCAGTACTTC.

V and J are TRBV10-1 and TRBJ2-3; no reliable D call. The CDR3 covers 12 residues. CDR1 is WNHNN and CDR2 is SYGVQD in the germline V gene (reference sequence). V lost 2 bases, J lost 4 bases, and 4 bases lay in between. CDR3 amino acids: CASSERSDTQYF. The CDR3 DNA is TGCGCCAGCAGTGAGCGGTCAGATACGCAGTATTTT.

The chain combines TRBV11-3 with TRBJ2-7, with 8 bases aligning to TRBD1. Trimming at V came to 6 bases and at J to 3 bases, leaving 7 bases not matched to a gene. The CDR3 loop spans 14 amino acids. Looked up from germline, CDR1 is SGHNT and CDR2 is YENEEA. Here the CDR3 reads CASRLTGAYYEQYF. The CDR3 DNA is TGTGCCAGCAGACTGACAGGGGCCTACTACGAGCAGTACTTC.

CDR3 in DNA: TGTGCCTGGGGCATGAACACTGAAGCTTTCTTT. It specifies CAWGMNTEAFF. The rearrangement joins TRBV30 to TRBJ1-1; no clear D gene. The CDR3 loop spans 11 amino acids. The V gene lost 5 bases and the J gene lost 0 bases, with 4 bases spanning the gap. Per the germline V gene, CDR1 is GTSNPN and CDR2 is SVGIG (reference sequence). Using reference TRBV30 and TRBJ1-1 for the parts outside the CDR3, the full variable domain is SQTIHQWPATLVQPVGSPLSLECTVEGTSNPNLYWYRQAAGRGLQLLFYSVGIGQISSEVPQNLSASRPQDRQFILSSKKLLLSDSGFYLCAWGMNTEAFFGQGTRLTVV.

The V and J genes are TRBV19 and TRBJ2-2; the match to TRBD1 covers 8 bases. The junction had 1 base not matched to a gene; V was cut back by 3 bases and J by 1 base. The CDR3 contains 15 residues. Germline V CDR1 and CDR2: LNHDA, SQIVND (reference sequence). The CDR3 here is CASSIGTGNTGELFF. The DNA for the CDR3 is TGTGCCAGTAGTATCGGGACAGGGAACACCGGGGAGCTGTTTTTT. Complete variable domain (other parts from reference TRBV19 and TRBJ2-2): DGGITQSPKYLFRKEGQNVTLSCEQNLNHDAMYWYRQDPGQGLRLIYYSQIVNDFQKGDIAEGYSVSREKKESFPLTVTSAQKNPTAFYLCASSIGTGNTGELFFGEGSRLTVL.

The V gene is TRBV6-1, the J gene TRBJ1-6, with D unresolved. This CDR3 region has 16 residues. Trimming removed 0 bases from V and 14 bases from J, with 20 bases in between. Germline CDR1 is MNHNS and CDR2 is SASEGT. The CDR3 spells CASSEAFGISPGALHF. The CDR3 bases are TGTGCCAGCAGTGAAGCATTCGGGATCAGCCCCGGAGCCCTCCACTTT.

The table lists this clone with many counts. DNA of the CDR3: TGTGCCAGCTCACCAGGGACTAGCGGTTTCGATGAGCAGTTCTTC. Its protein is CASSPGTSGFDEQFF. This chain links TRBV18 with TRBJ2-1; 11 nucleotides match TRBD2. V lost 2 bases to trimming and J lost 8 bases; unmatched junction nucleotides: 5. This CDR3 has 15 amino acids. From germline, CDR1 is KGHSH and CDR2 LQKENI.

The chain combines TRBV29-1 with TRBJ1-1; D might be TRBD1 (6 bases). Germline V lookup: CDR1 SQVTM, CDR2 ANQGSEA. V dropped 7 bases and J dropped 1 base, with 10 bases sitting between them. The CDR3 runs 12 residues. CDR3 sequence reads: CSGRTANTEAFF. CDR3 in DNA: TGCAGCGGACGGACAGCGAACACTGAAGCTTTCTTT. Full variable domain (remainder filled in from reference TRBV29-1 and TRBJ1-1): SAVISQKPSRDICQRGTSLTIQCQVDSQVTMMFWYRQQPGQSLTLIATANQGSEATYESGFVIDKFPISRPNLTFSTLTVSNMSPEDSSIYLCSGRTANTEAFFGQGTRLTVV.